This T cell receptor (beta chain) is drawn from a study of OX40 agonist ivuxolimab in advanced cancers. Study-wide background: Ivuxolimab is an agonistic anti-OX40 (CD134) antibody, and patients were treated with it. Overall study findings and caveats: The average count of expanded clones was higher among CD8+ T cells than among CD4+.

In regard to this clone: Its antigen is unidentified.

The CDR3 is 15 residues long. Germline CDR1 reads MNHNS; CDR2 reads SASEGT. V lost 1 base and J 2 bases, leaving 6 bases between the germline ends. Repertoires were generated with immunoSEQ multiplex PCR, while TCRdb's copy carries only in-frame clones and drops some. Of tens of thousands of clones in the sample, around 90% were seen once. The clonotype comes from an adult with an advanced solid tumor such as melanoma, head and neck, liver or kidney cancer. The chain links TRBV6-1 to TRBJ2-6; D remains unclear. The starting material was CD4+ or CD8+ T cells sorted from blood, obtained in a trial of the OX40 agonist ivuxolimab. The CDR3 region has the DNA TGTGCCAGCAGTGAAGGTGGGGCTGGGGCCAACGTCCTGACTTTC. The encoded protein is CASSEGGAGANVLTF.